The source of this T cell receptor (beta chain) is a study of regulatory T cells in long-lasting Graves disease. Study outcomes and limitations: Persistent Graves' patients possessed reduced TCR diversity relative to recently diagnosed ones. There were preferences for TRBV28, TRBJ1-2 and TRBJ2-5 in persistent disease.

Of note for this clonotype: Its antigen is unknown.

Library construction for TCR beta used iRepertoire HTBI primers and Arm-PCR of CDR3 regions. TCRdb recomputed calls from the multiplex PCR reads with MiXCR, one row per CDR3 protein. The sample lists a few hundred thousand distinct CDR3 sequences; 16% were seen once. CDR1 DFQATT and CDR2 SNEGSKA come from the germline V gene (reference sequence). V lost 0 bases and J lost 3, with 10 bases in between. The CDR3 has 14 amino acids. The time point was: newly diagnosed GD, antithyroid drugs for less than 3 months. Following extraction of RNA from PBMCs, that RNA was used to make the TCR library. These data also featured in a second study, about T cells in Graves' hyperthyroidism and ophthalmopathy. From that paper: Exclusion criteria comprised uncontrolled infection, other autoimmune disease, pregnancy or lactation.

The TCR was taken from a man aged 35-49 years with Graves disease. The material was peripheral blood mononuclear cells (PBMCs), obtained at new diagnosis, from a patient treated with antithyroid drugs. The chain is built from TRBV20-1 and TRBJ2-3; D may be TRBD2 (5 bases). The CDR3 coding sequence is TGCAGTGCTAGAGATATGCTAGCTACAGATACGCAGTATTTT. Translation: CSARDMLATDTQYF.